The rows below give T cell receptor beta chains drawn from one sample of a study of vaccination effects on CD4 cells after COVID-19. These TCRs' antigens remain unknown. Here immunoSEQ multiplex PCR was the method, and the copy in TCRdb shows in-frame clones only, minus some. The sample yields about 14,000 clones, around three quarters seen once. This material consisted of CD4+ T cells from PBMCs cultured with SARS-CoV-2 spike peptides, taken after COVID-19 vaccination. Receptors were obtained from a human donor who had a prior SARS-CoV-2 infection. Each CDR3 is given with its conserved first and last residue. Each record gives: clone size, D gene, J gene, V gene, CDR3 DNA, CDR3 protein. The D gene is left open where the match is weak. A clone size is listed for some rows: how often the clone was seen (once, few, many), or a class if it is expanded.

size: -
D: -
J: TRBJ1-2
V: TRBV9
DNA: TGTGCCAGCAGCCCCCGGGGACTCCGGGCCAGCTATGGCTACACCTTC
CDR3: CASSPRGLRASYGYTF

size: -
D: TRBD1
J: TRBJ2-2
V: TRBV3-1/TRBV3-2
DNA: TGTGCCTCTAACAGAGGGGGACAGGGGACCGGGGAGCTGTTTTTT
CDR3: CASNRGGQGTGELFF

size: -
D: -
J: TRBJ2-1
V: TRBV18
DNA: TGTGCCAGCTCACCAATTGGGACTTTTAATGAGCAGTTCTTC
CDR3: CASSPIGTFNEQFF

size: -
D: TRBD1
J: TRBJ2-2
V: TRBV5-1
DNA: TGCGCCAGCAGCCCGGGACAGCACCTCAACACCGGGGAGCTGTTTTTT
CDR3: CASSPGQHLNTGELFF

size: -
D: TRBD2
J: TRBJ2-5
V: TRBV9
DNA: TGTGCCAGCAGCGTTCTAGCGGGGGGGCAAGAGACCCAGTACTTC
CDR3: CASSVLAGGQETQYF

size: -
D: TRBD1
J: TRBJ2-5
V: TRBV5-4
DNA: TGTGCCAGCAGCTCTAACAGGGGATGGGAGACCCAGTACTTC
CDR3: CASSSNRGWETQYF

size: once
D: -
J: TRBJ2-3
V: TRBV2
DNA: TGTGCCAGCAGTACGCAGGGTGGTGCAGATACGCAGTATTTT
CDR3: CASSTQGGADTQYF

size: -
D: -
J: TRBJ2-3
V: TRBV29-1
DNA: TGCAGCGTGACCCCGGGCACAGATACGCAGTATTTT
CDR3: CSVTPGTDTQYF

size: once
D: -
J: TRBJ1-1
V: TRBV18
DNA: TGTGCCAGCTCACCTAGTACGGAATCGAACACTGAAGCTTTCTTT
CDR3: CASSPSTESNTEAFF

size: -
D: -
J: TRBJ2-7
V: TRBV11-3
DNA: TGTGCCAGCAGCCTGGGGGCATCCTACGAGCAGTACTTC
CDR3: CASSLGASYEQYF

size: -
D: -
J: TRBJ2-7
V: TRBV5-6
DNA: TGTGCCAGCAGCTTGTACGGCCCCTACGAGCAGTACTTC
CDR3: CASSLYGPYEQYF

size: -
D: TRBD2
J: TRBJ2-1
V: TRBV18
DNA: TGTGCCAGCTCACCACCTGGCGGGGGATCGTACAATGAGCAGTTCTTC
CDR3: CASSPPGGGSYNEQFF

size: once
D: TRBD2
J: TRBJ2-3
V: TRBV7-6
DNA: TGTGCCAGCAGCTCACGGACTAGCGGGGAACCCACAGATACGCAGTATTTT
CDR3: CASSSRTSGEPTDTQYF

size: -
D: TRBD2
J: TRBJ2-3
V: TRBV10-3
DNA: TGTGCCATCAGTGACCCTATCGGGGGAGGTAGCGGGATAACAGATACGCAGTATTTT
CDR3: CAISDPIGGGSGITDTQYF

size: -
D: -
J: TRBJ1-2
V: TRBV4-3
DNA: TGCGCCAGCAGCCAAGATTCAGCGGGGGATACCGGCTACACCTTC
CDR3: CASSQDSAGDTGYTF

size: -
D: -
J: TRBJ2-3
V: TRBV4-1
DNA: TGCGCCAGCAGCCAAGGCCGGGGGAACTCAGATACGCAGTATTTT
CDR3: CASSQGRGNSDTQYF

size: -
D: -
J: TRBJ2-6
V: TRBV7-2
DNA: TGTGCCAGCAGCTTGAGGGTTCTCTCTGGGGCCAACGTCCTGACTTTC
CDR3: CASSLRVLSGANVLTF

size: medium-sized
D: -
J: TRBJ2-5
V: TRBV5-6
DNA: TGTGCCAGCAGCCCCGGGGACTTGGAAGAGACCCAGTACTTC
CDR3: CASSPGDLEETQYF

size: once
D: TRBD1
J: TRBJ1-2
V: TRBV5-1
DNA: TGCGCCAGCAGCCGGGGCGGACAGGGGGAGGTTGGCTACACCTTC
CDR3: CASSRGGQGEVGYTF

size: -
D: -
J: TRBJ2-2
V: TRBV5-5
DNA: TGTGCCAGCAGCCCCCGGGCCGGGGGAAACACCGGGGAGCTGTTTTTT
CDR3: CASSPRAGGNTGELFF

size: few
D: TRBD1
J: TRBJ1-2
V: TRBV7-3
DNA: TGTGCCAGCAGCCCATCCGGGACAGGGGTCGGCTACACCTTC
CDR3: CASSPSGTGVGYTF

size: -
D: TRBD2
J: TRBJ2-1
V: TRBV4-3
DNA: TGCGCCAGCAGCCAAGAGTTCTCTAGCGGGAATGAGCAGTTCTTC
CDR3: CASSQEFSSGNEQFF

size: -
D: TRBD2
J: TRBJ2-1
V: TRBV10-3
DNA: TGTGCCATCAGTGTGGCTGAAGCGGGATCGCATGAGCAGTTCTTC
CDR3: CAISVAEAGSHEQFF

size: -
D: TRBD2
J: TRBJ2-1
V: TRBV7-2
DNA: TGTGCCAGCAGCGTCTCCGGGACTAGCGGGAGTGGTCCCAATGAGCAGTTCTTC
CDR3: CASSVSGTSGSGPNEQFF

size: -
D: -
J: TRBJ2-7
V: TRBV2
DNA: TGTGCCAGCGTTCGGGAGAGGTACTACGAGCAGTACTTC
CDR3: CASVRERYYEQYF

size: once
D: TRBD1
J: TRBJ1-5
V: TRBV5-8
DNA: TGTGCCAGCAGCTTTGACAGGGGCGAACGCAATCAGCCCCAGCATTTT
CDR3: CASSFDRGERNQPQHF

size: few
D: -
J: TRBJ1-3
V: TRBV29-1
DNA: TGCAGCGTTGAAAGGCAGGGGAGACCTCGACCCTTGGGAAACACCATATATTTT
CDR3: CSVERQGRPRPLGNTIYF

size: once
D: -
J: TRBJ2-2
V: TRBV7-3
DNA: TGTGCCAGCAGCCCGGGACCCTTCACCGGGGAGCTGTTTTTT
CDR3: CASSPGPFTGELFF

size: -
D: TRBD2
J: TRBJ2-1
V: TRBV2
DNA: TGTGCCAGGGGGAAAGGGACTAGCGGATACAATGAGCAGTTCTTC
CDR3: CARGKGTSGYNEQFF

size: once
D: -
J: TRBJ2-1
V: TRBV12-3/TRBV12-4
DNA: TGTGCCAGCAGGCATAGGGCCGTTGATGAGCAGTTCTTC
CDR3: CASRHRAVDEQFF

size: -
D: -
J: TRBJ2-1
V: TRBV7-2
DNA: TGTGCCAGCAGCTCACAGGGCCAGTCCTACAATGAGCAGTTCTTC
CDR3: CASSSQGQSYNEQFF

size: few
D: -
J: TRBJ2-2
V: TRBV15
DNA: TGTGCCACCAGCAAAACGACCAGGGTCACCGGGGAGCTGTTTTTT
CDR3: CATSKTTRVTGELFF

size: -
D: -
J: TRBJ1-5
V: TRBV5-1
DNA: TGCGCCAGCAGCTTGGAAGGGGCTTGGAGTCAGCCCCAGCATTTT
CDR3: CASSLEGAWSQPQHF

size: -
D: -
J: TRBJ2-3
V: TRBV5-4
DNA: TGTGCCAGCAGCCCGCAATGGGGGACAGATACGCAGTATTTT
CDR3: CASSPQWGTDTQYF

size: -
D: -
J: TRBJ2-5
V: TRBV5-1
DNA: TGCGCCAGCAGCCTCCCGGGCGGGGAGACCCAGTACTTC
CDR3: CASSLPGGETQYF

size: once
D: -
J: TRBJ2-2
V: TRBV20-1
DNA: TGCAGTGCTAGTCATCCGTATTCAGACACCGGGGAGCTGTTTTTT
CDR3: CSASHPYSDTGELFF

size: -
D: -
J: TRBJ2-5
V: TRBV9
DNA: TGTGCCAGCAGCGTAGCGAACCAAGAGACCCAGTACTTC
CDR3: CASSVANQETQYF

size: -
D: TRBD2
J: TRBJ2-2
V: TRBV3-1/TRBV3-2
DNA: TGTGCCAGCAGCCAGCTAGCGGGGGCCGGCGGGGAGCTGTTTTTT
CDR3: CASSQLAGAGGELFF

size: once
D: -
J: TRBJ2-7
V: TRBV7-8
DNA: TGTGCCAGCAGCTCCCTGGGGTTAGGCGAGCAGTACTTC
CDR3: CASSSLGLGEQYF

size: -
D: TRBD2
J: TRBJ2-7
V: TRBV6-2/TRBV6-3
DNA: TGTGCCAGCAGCCGCGCCGGGACTAGCGGCAGCGCGCCCGAGCAGTACTTC
CDR3: CASSRAGTSGSAPEQYF

size: -
D: -
J: TRBJ1-4
V: TRBV4-1
DNA: TGCGCCAGCAGCCAAGGGTATGGGGGGGGTGAAAAACTGTTTTTT
CDR3: CASSQGYGGGEKLFF

size: once
D: -
J: TRBJ2-7
V: TRBV21-1
DNA: TGTGCCAGCAGCAAGCAGGGACTAGCGGGCCACTACGAGCAGTACTTC
CDR3: CASSKQGLAGHYEQYF